A selection of T cell receptor beta chains follows, all from one sample in a study of blood T cell repertoires in COVID-19. Only in-frame clones appear in the TCRdb table, and some are missing; sequencing was by immunoSEQ multiplex PCR. The sample records over 120,000 clones, around 79% being singletons. The sequenced sample was PBMCs or T cells enriched from blood (not recorded which). The origin of the receptors is a woman aged 45-65 years who had recovered from COVID-19. Both conserved end residues are part of each CDR3. The order of the fields is V gene, J gene, CDR3 protein.

v_call: TRBV6-5; j_call: TRBJ1-6; cdr3_aa: CASSYDGWRDSPLHF
v_call: TRBV6-5; j_call: TRBJ1-2; cdr3_aa: CASTTGVGYTF
v_call: TRBV29-1; j_call: TRBJ2-7; cdr3_aa: CSVENNSYEQYF
v_call: TRBV27; j_call: TRBJ1-1; cdr3_aa: CASSPRGKESKPREAFF
v_call: TRBV27; j_call: TRBJ2-3; cdr3_aa: CASSRGTDTQYF
v_call: TRBV19; j_call: TRBJ1-2; cdr3_aa: CASSREGLSGYTF
v_call: TRBV2; j_call: TRBJ2-1; cdr3_aa: CASRGILAGDNEQFF
v_call: TRBV30; j_call: TRBJ2-2; cdr3_aa: CAWKGGQANTGELFF
v_call: TRBV3-1/TRBV3-2; j_call: TRBJ1-4; cdr3_aa: CASSPVKGSGNEKLFF
v_call: TRBV18; j_call: TRBJ1-2; cdr3_aa: CASSPTTDFWSYTF
v_call: TRBV11-3; j_call: TRBJ1-3; cdr3_aa: CASSGGQAGNTIYF
v_call: TRBV6-6; j_call: TRBJ1-5; cdr3_aa: CASSLRDRGRNQPQHF
v_call: TRBV27; j_call: TRBJ1-5; cdr3_aa: CASSLLENQPQHF
v_call: TRBV12-5; j_call: TRBJ2-7; cdr3_aa: CASGFPKGLGGEYEQYF
v_call: TRBV21-1; j_call: TRBJ1-1; cdr3_aa: CASSAFQGAVAEAFF
v_call: TRBV7-6; j_call: TRBJ2-7; cdr3_aa: CASSPSSISYEQYF
v_call: TRBV27; j_call: TRBJ2-1; cdr3_aa: CATGLAGWGDEQFF
v_call: TRBV5-1; j_call: TRBJ1-1; cdr3_aa: CASSFQTGNTEAFF
v_call: TRBV11-2; j_call: TRBJ2-3; cdr3_aa: CASSRSGGRSTDTQYF
v_call: TRBV7-9; j_call: TRBJ1-4; cdr3_aa: CASSFGTGTRPPSEKLFF
v_call: TRBV9; j_call: TRBJ2-3; cdr3_aa: CASTRTGGIDTQYF
v_call: TRBV19; j_call: TRBJ1-5; cdr3_aa: CASSDRVDQPQHF
v_call: TRBV2; j_call: TRBJ2-7; cdr3_aa: CASSEVRRSSSYEQYF
v_call: TRBV5-8; j_call: TRBJ1-2; cdr3_aa: CASSREGYGYTF
v_call: TRBV29-1; j_call: TRBJ1-2; cdr3_aa: CSVRNGQGSGYTF
v_call: TRBV5-1; j_call: TRBJ2-5; cdr3_aa: CASSPAGLAGGQETQYF
v_call: TRBV6-6; j_call: TRBJ1-4; cdr3_aa: CASSYDHRDEKLFF
v_call: TRBV7-6; j_call: TRBJ1-6; cdr3_aa: CASSLEARLNSPLHF
v_call: TRBV13; j_call: TRBJ1-4; cdr3_aa: CASSSLRRVEKLFF
v_call: TRBV2; j_call: TRBJ2-1; cdr3_aa: CASSEQGGLSNEQFF
v_call: TRBV5-1; j_call: TRBJ1-2; cdr3_aa: CASSPRGQGRTNYGYTF
v_call: TRBV29-1; j_call: TRBJ1-2; cdr3_aa: CAGEGNNYGYTF
v_call: TRBV10-3; j_call: TRBJ1-6; cdr3_aa: CAISETGTGMTNSPLHF
v_call: TRBV27; j_call: TRBJ2-5; cdr3_aa: CASSPRQGGETQYF
v_call: TRBV19; j_call: TRBJ1-4; cdr3_aa: CASSTGGSTNEKLFF
v_call: TRBV6-5; j_call: TRBJ2-5; cdr3_aa: CAILRPGLRGETQYF
v_call: TRBV7-3; j_call: TRBJ2-3; cdr3_aa: CASSLGDSLTDTQYF
v_call: TRBV3-1/TRBV3-2; j_call: TRBJ2-2; cdr3_aa: CASSRTSGANTGELFF
v_call: TRBV29-1; j_call: TRBJ2-4; cdr3_aa: CSVELRSKNIQYF
v_call: TRBV28; j_call: TRBJ2-2; cdr3_aa: CASSTPGLAGPGELFF
v_call: TRBV7-9; j_call: TRBJ1-5; cdr3_aa: CASSSREPDQPQHF
v_call: TRBV30; j_call: TRBJ1-2; cdr3_aa: CAWKEQNSNYGYTF
v_call: TRBV28; j_call: TRBJ1-2; cdr3_aa: CASSSGAAANYGYTF
v_call: TRBV28; j_call: TRBJ2-1; cdr3_aa: CASSLGGRALNEQFF
v_call: TRBV19; j_call: TRBJ2-2; cdr3_aa: CASSIPGQGYGELFF
v_call: TRBV7-2; j_call: TRBJ2-1; cdr3_aa: CASSHWGLAGGNEQFF
v_call: TRBV11-2; j_call: TRBJ2-1; cdr3_aa: CASSLLLVLAGDNEQFF
v_call: TRBV9; j_call: TRBJ2-3; cdr3_aa: CASSVGLARFTDTQYF
v_call: TRBV18; j_call: TRBJ1-5; cdr3_aa: CASSTGDQPQHF
v_call: TRBV6-1; j_call: TRBJ2-6; cdr3_aa: CASSESLGAYGANVLTF
v_call: TRBV18; j_call: TRBJ2-1; cdr3_aa: CASSSTGFDEQFF
v_call: TRBV19; j_call: TRBJ2-7; cdr3_aa: CASRWASGGAYEQYF
v_call: TRBV15; j_call: TRBJ2-2; cdr3_aa: CATSRGMDYTGELFF